Listed here are 28 T cell receptor beta chains from one sample, sequenced in a study of cytomegalovirus exposure and HLA in healthy donors. 60 Vbeta and 13 Jbeta primers were used in PCR. TCRdb's copy holds only in-frame clones and misses some; the assay was immunoSEQ multiplex PCR. The repertoire consists of some 140,000 clones, with roughly 77% occurring once and the leading ten covering less than 10%. The material sequenced was PBMCs. The receptors originated from a man younger than 45 in good health and CMV-seropositive.

The chain has TRBV12-5 and TRBJ1-5; 7 positions agree with TRBD1. The CDR3 consists of 16 residues. Trimming took 0 bases from V and 4 from J; bases not matched to a gene: 6. Germline V lookup: CDR1 LGHNT, CDR2 FRNRAP. The CDR3 protein is CASGLVGTVINQPQHF. CDR3 DNA: TGTGCTAGTGGTTTGGTTGGGACAGTTATAAATCAGCCCCAGCATTTT.

About this clone itself: No conserved phenylalanine or tryptophan is present at the end of the CDR3, so a read error is the likely explanation. The DNA is left out, because the CDR3 cannot be placed on it with certainty; the CDR3 is given as TCRdb lists it. J is TRBJ2-3 and V is TRBV23-1; TRBD2 was called by the table and not checked on the DNA. TRBV23-1 is noted as an ORF with a role that remains uncertain. The CDR3 length is 8 residues, termini included. CDR3 amino acids: CASSHGLL.

The gene calls are TRBV11-2 and TRBJ2-3; 11 bases align to TRBD2. The CDR3 covers 16 residues. Germline CDR1 SGHAT, CDR2 FQNNGV. With 3 bases clipped from V and 5 bases from J, the junction kept 7 bases outside the gene matches. The CDR3 region is CASSFRFSGRVDTQYF. DNA for the CDR3: TGTGCCAGCAGCTTTCGTTTTAGCGGGAGGGTAGATACGCAGTATTTT.

This clone has just a few counts. The CDR3 nucleotides are TGTGCCAGCAGTTTTTTGTCCCGAAGGCAGGGGGCCCCTGGAAACACCATATATTTT. Protein sequence: CASSFLSRRQGAPGNTIYF. The chain combines TRBV28 with TRBJ1-3; 8 bases map to TRBD1. CDR3 size: 19 residues. The J segment lost 2 bases and the V segment lost 3 bases, leaving 15 bases of the junction unmatched. Germline-derived CDR1 and CDR2 are MDHEN and SYDVKM.

The V gene is TRBV18, the J gene TRBJ1-1, with TRBD1 as a possible D gene (6 bases). The V gene's germline CDR1 is KGHSH and CDR2 LQKENI. This CDR3 has 15 residues. Trimming left V 4 bases short and J 3 bases short, with 15 bases between. This CDR3 is CASSLRGARDTEAFF. The CDR3 DNA reads TGTGCCAGCTCACTCAGGGGCGCGAGGGACACTGAAGCTTTCTTT.

This clone was seen a single time. The chain uses TRBV5-6 and TRBJ1-3, with a weak D call TRBD1 (6 bases). Germline CDR1 is SGHDT and CDR2 is YYEEEE. CDR3 size: 14 residues. V was trimmed by 3 bases and J by 0 bases, leaving 7 bases between them. CDR3 loop: CASSYRDSGNTIYF. The CDR3 DNA follows: TGTGCCAGCAGCTACAGGGACTCTGGAAACACCATATATTTT.

The rearrangement joins TRBV5-6 to TRBJ1-4; perhaps TRBD1 as D (5 bases). Germline lookup yields CDR1 SGHDT and CDR2 YYEEEE. Trimming took off 3 bases at V and 8 bases at J, with 14 bases between the two ends. The CDR3 sequence is 14 residues long. CDR3 sequence: CASSSGYSGEKLFF. The CDR3 nucleotides are TGTGCCAGCAGCTCGGGTTACTCAGGGGAAAAACTGTTTTTT.

This clone was seen more than once but under ten times. The chain carries TRBV11-3 and TRBJ2-5; a weak D match, TRBD2 (6 bases). Germline CDR1 is SGHNT and CDR2 is YENEEA. Trimming shortened V by 1 base and J by 5 bases, and 8 bases separated the two germline ends. The CDR3 contains 13 residues. The CDR3 DNA reads TGTGCCAGCAGCTTAGTGAGCGGGGAGACCCAGTACTTC. Amino acids: CASSLVSGETQYF.

V gene TRBV7-2 combines with J gene TRBJ2-7, with 9 bases matching TRBD2. This CDR3 comprises 16 residues. CDR1 and CDR2 (germline): SGHTA, FQGNSA. V lost 4 bases to trimming and J lost 2 bases; unmatched junction nucleotides: 9. For the CDR3, the DNA is TGTGCCAGCAGCTCCTCTAGCGGGGTGATAACCTACGAGCAGTACTTC. Translation gives CASSSSSGVITYEQYF.

This clone was found a few times. The chain couples TRBV7-9 to TRBJ2-3; D unclear. Germline CDR1 and CDR2: SEHNR and FQNEAQ (reference sequence). Trimming took off 3 bases at V and 2 bases at J, with 12 bases between the two ends. This CDR3 has 15 amino acids. CDR3 sequence (DNA): TGTGCCAGCAGCTTGCATACCCCCTACACAGATACGCAGTATTTT. Residues: CASSLHTPYTDTQYF.

Written as DNA, the CDR3 is TGTGCCAGCAGCGCGATACCGGGACAGAATGGCTACACCTTC. It yields the protein CASSAIPGQNGYTF. V usage is TRBV9 and J usage is TRBJ1-2, with 7 bases identical to TRBD1. Germline V CDR1 and CDR2: SGDLS, YYNGEE. The CDR3 has 14 amino acids. Trimming at V came to 3 bases and at J to 6 bases, leaving 8 bases not matched to a gene.

V and J are TRBV11-3 and TRBJ2-5; D is ambiguous. This CDR3 comprises 13 residues. V lost 0 bases, J lost 2 bases, and 4 bases lay in between. Germline V gene lookup returns CDR1 SGHNT and CDR2 YENEEA. DNA for the CDR3: TGTGCCAGCAGCTTAGACCGGCAAGAGACCCAGTACTTC. Translating gives CASSLDRQETQYF.

This rearrangement joins TRBV4-2 to TRBJ1-1, with 8 positions matching TRBD1. J was trimmed by 4 bases and V by 4 bases; bases with no gene match: 17. The CDR3 spans 18 residues. Germline CDR1 and CDR2: LGHNA and YNFKEQ. CDR3 coding DNA: TGTGCCAGCAGCCTCAGGGGGCAGGGAATTGTTCTAGGCACTGAAGCTTTCTTT. Residues: CASSLRGQGIVLGTEAFF.

As concerns this clone: The junction does not match germline at one end; this may be a read error. The chain combines TRBV28 with TRBJ2-7; D gene unclear. The CDR3 runs to 12 residues. Per germline, CDR1 MDHEN and CDR2 SYDVKM. The DNA for the CDR3 is TGTGCCAGCAGTCCCCTCGTTCCCCCCCCGGACTTC. It yields the protein CASSPLVPPPDF.

This clone turned up a few times. V gene TRBV12-5 combines with J gene TRBJ2-1, with D possibly matching TRBD1 (5 bases). This CDR3 has 15 amino acids. Trimming stripped 1 base from V and 1 base from J, with 8 bases between. Per the germline V gene, CDR1 is LGHNT and CDR2 is FRNRAP. In nucleotides, the CDR3 is TGTGCTAGTGGTTTGGGGCAGGGTTCCTACAATGAGCAGTTCTTC. It encodes CASGLGQGSYNEQFF.

The V call is TRBV6-5, the J call TRBJ1-2; D not certain. Germline V lookup: CDR1 MNHEY, CDR2 SVGAGI. The germline V and J ends were trimmed by 4 bases and 8 bases, with 14 bases remaining between them. The length of the CDR3 is 13 residues. The CDR3 DNA reads TGTGCCAGCAGTTCCACCGGGGAGAGGGGCTACACCTTC. The encoded protein is CASSSTGERGYTF.

The DNA of the CDR3 is TGCGCCAGCAGCCCCTCCCGGGACAGGGGGGGTGAGCAGTTCTTC. Amino acids: CASSPSRDRGGEQFF. V is TRBV4-1 and J is TRBJ2-1; 11 nucleotides agree with TRBD1. V trimming: 4 bases; J trimming: 9 bases; junction bases outside the gene matches: 8. Germline CDR1 and CDR2: MGHRA and YSYEKL. CDR3 length: 15 amino acids.

The chain is built from TRBV9 and TRBJ2-1, with D perhaps matching TRBD2 (5 bases). The ends were cut back, 0 bases at V and 2 bases at J, with 9 bases in the middle. CDR1 SGDLS and CDR2 YYNGEE come from the germline V gene. The CDR3 runs to 15 residues. CDR3 region: CASSVVSGTYNEQFF. The CDR3 region has the DNA TGTGCCAGCAGCGTAGTAAGCGGAACCTACAATGAGCAGTTCTTC.

The chain has TRBV7-9 and TRBJ1-4; 7 nucleotides align to TRBD1. This CDR3 is built from 13 residues. Trimming at V came to 10 bases and at J to 7 bases, leaving 9 bases not matched to a gene. Germline CDR1 reads SEHNR; CDR2 reads FQNEAQ (reference sequence). The CDR3 region is CATSRAGGEKLFF. In nucleotides, the CDR3 is TGTGCCACCTCGAGGGCAGGGGGTGAAAAACTGTTTTTT.

The CDR3 protein is CASSLDVLADYEQYF. In DNA form, the CDR3 reads TGTGCCAGCAGCTTAGATGTCTTAGCAGACTACGAGCAGTACTTC. This sequence joins TRBV11-2 and TRBJ2-7; D is ambiguous. The length of the CDR3 is 15 residues. Trimming took 0 bases from V and 3 from J, leaving 12 bases between them. CDR1 is SGHAT, CDR2 FQNNGV, per germline.

The chain recombines TRBV6-5 with TRBJ1-2; maybe TRBD1 (6 bases). Germline loops: CDR1 MNHEY, CDR2 SVGAGI. V was clipped by 2 bases and J by 8 bases, with 18 bases between them. The CDR3 loop spans 15 amino acids. The CDR3 DNA reads as TGTGCCAGCAGTTACGATTCCGGGGGGCTTGTGGGCTACACCTTC. This translates into CASSYDSGGLVGYTF.

This chain joins TRBV18 and TRBJ2-6; a weak D match, TRBD1 (6 bases). The V end lost 3 bases, the J end lost 0 bases, and 12 bases lay between the germline ends. CDR3 length: 17 residues. From germline, CDR1 is KGHSH and CDR2 LQKENI. The CDR3: CASSPQGPSSGANVLTF. DNA of the CDR3: TGTGCCAGCTCACCGCAGGGGCCTAGCTCTGGGGCCAACGTCCTGACTTTC.

V gene TRBV27 combines with J gene TRBJ2-7, with a weak D call TRBD1 (6 bases). The ends were cut back, 2 bases at V and 3 bases at J, with 14 bases in the middle. The CDR3 is 15 amino acids. The germline V gene encodes CDR1 MNHEY and CDR2 SMNVEV (reference sequence). In DNA form, the CDR3 reads TGTGCCAGCAGTTTAAGAGGGGGTGGGGGCTACGAGCAGTACTTC. It specifies CASSLRGGGGYEQYF.

The chain links TRBV11-2 to TRBJ1-5; the match to TRBD1 covers 7 bases. The V gene's germline CDR1 is SGHAT and CDR2 FQNNGV. CDR3 length equals 14 residues. Trimming at V came to 4 bases and at J to 3 bases, leaving 3 bases not matched to a gene. The CDR3 DNA reads TGTGCCAGCAGCTGGGGACAGTCCAATCAGCCCCAGCATTTT. Its translation is CASSWGQSNQPQHF.

This sequence joins TRBV30 and TRBJ2-7, with D possibly matching TRBD1 (6 bases). There are 11 residues in the CDR3. Germline V CDR1 and CDR2: GTSNPN, SVGIG (reference sequence). V lost 0 bases to trimming and J lost 12 bases, with 12 bases between them. CDR3 bases: TGTGCCTGGAGTGTGGGGGCCAGCCCGTACTTC. This translates into CAWSVGASPYF.

The V and J genes are TRBV5-8 and TRBJ1-5; TRBD1 matches 8 bases. CDR1 is SGHTS, CDR2 YDEGEE, per germline. Trimming cost V 4 bases and J 2 bases; bases outside gene matches: 2. CDR3 size: 14 residues. The CDR3 DNA reads as TGTGCCAGCAGCCTGACAGGGGGCAATCAGCCCCAGCATTTT. Protein product: CASSLTGGNQPQHF.

The chain joins TRBV4-3 to TRBJ1-6; 9 positions agree with TRBD1. CDR1 and CDR2 (germline): LGHNA, YSLEER. The length of the CDR3 is 16 residues. The V gene end was trimmed by 0 bases and the J gene end by 10 bases; junction bases not matched to a gene: 7. Here the CDR3 DNA reads TGCGCCAGCAGCCAAGAACTGACAGGGGGGAGGTCACCCCTCCACTTT. Translation: CASSQELTGGRSPLHF.

This chain links TRBV6-5 with TRBJ1-2; a possible D gene is TRBD1 (5 bases). Germline CDR1 is MNHEY and CDR2 is SVGAGI. The V gene lost 5 bases and the J gene lost 8 bases, with 15 bases spanning the gap. The CDR3 is made up of 13 amino acids. The CDR3 sequence is CASSGTRFGGYTF. The CDR3 region has the DNA TGTGCCAGCAGTGGGACTCGGTTCGGGGGCTACACCTTC.